These 8 T cell receptor beta chains were all obtained from the same sample, sequenced in a study of CD8 T cells in Susac syndrome. Random hexamers served to reverse transcribe roughly 0.45 to 1 ug RNA. TCRdb re-called the immunoSEQ multiplex PCR reads with MiXCR, one entry per CDR3 protein. The data hold tens of thousands of distinct CDR3 sequences, with around 94% observed a single time. Sequenced input: CD8+ T cells from PBMCs. Every receptor here comes from a human donor with Susac syndrome.

The chain is built from TRBV12-3 or TRBV12-4 and TRBJ1-1; D unclear. V was trimmed by 0 bases and J by 4 bases, leaving 9 bases between them. The CDR3 runs 14 residues. CDR3 nucleotides: TGTGCCAGCAGTTTAGCAGGTCGAGGCACTGAAGCTTTCTTT. Amino acids: CASSLAGRGTEAFF.

The CDR3 loop is CASSEWAPSGQETQYF. CDR3 coding DNA: TGTGCCAGCAGTGAGTGGGCGCCTAGCGGCCAAGAGACCCAGTACTTC. The chain employs TRBV25-1 and TRBJ2-5, with TRBD2 matching 7 bases. The CDR3 loop spans 16 amino acids. V lost 3 bases and J lost 1; bases outside the gene matches: 8. Germline values: CDR1 MGHDK, CDR2 SYGVNS.

In DNA, the CDR3 is TGTGCCAGCAGGGTGCTAGCGGGATGGGGAGAGACCCAGTACTTC. Translated: CASRVLAGWGETQYF. The chain recombines TRBV28 with TRBJ2-5; 9 bases agree with TRBD2. The germline CDR1 and CDR2 sequences are MDHEN and SYDVKM. The CDR3 length is 15 residues. After removal of 6 bases from V and 4 bases from J, the junction contained 9 bases not matched to a gene. Full variable domain (outside the CDR3, taken from reference TRBV28 and TRBJ2-5): DVKVTQSSRYLVKRTGEKVFLECVQDMDHENMFWYRQDPGLGLRLIYFSYDVKMKEKGDIPEGYSVSREKKERFSLILESASTNQTSMYLCASRVLAGWGETQYFGPGTRLLVL.

The gene calls are TRBV12-3 or TRBV12-4 and TRBJ2-6; the match to TRBD1 covers 7 bases. The CDR3 is 14 amino acids. The trim removed 8 bases at V and 2 bases at J, leaving 3 bases unmatched. Here the CDR3 reads CASETGTGANVLTF. In nucleotides, the CDR3 is TGTGCCAGCGAGACAGGGACTGGGGCCAACGTCCTGACTTTC.

V and J are TRBV10-3 and TRBJ2-6, with 8 bases fitting TRBD1. With 5 bases clipped from V and 1 base from J, the junction kept 4 bases outside the gene matches. The CDR3 runs to 16 residues. CDR1 ENHRY and CDR2 SYGVKD come from the germline V gene. For the CDR3, the DNA is TGTGCCATCAGTCCGGGACAGGTTTCTGGGGCCAACGTCCTGACTTTC. Amino acid sequence: CAISPGQVSGANVLTF.

The rearrangement joins TRBV27 to TRBJ2-3; 9 bases match TRBD1. The CDR3 consists of 16 residues. The junction had 6 bases not matched to a gene; V was cut back by 5 bases and J by 0 bases. CDR1 and CDR2 from the germline V gene are MNHEY and SMNVEV (reference sequence). Here the CDR3 reads CASSVGTGPSTDTQYF. The CDR3 bases are TGTGCCAGCAGTGTCGGGACAGGGCCTAGCACAGATACGCAGTATTTT.

This chain uses TRBV29-1 with TRBJ1-1; no firm D call. Trimming shortened V by 0 bases and J by 10 bases, and 9 bases separated the two germline ends. CDR3 length equals 11 residues. Germline loops: CDR1 SQVTM, CDR2 ANQGSEA. Written as DNA, the CDR3 is TGCAGCGTTGAAGATGCAAGAGGAGCTTTCTTT. It codes for CSVEDARGAFF.

The V call is TRBV7-9, the J call TRBJ2-1; 9 bases agree with TRBD2. CDR3 length: 15 amino acids. V trimming: 1 base; J trimming: 12 bases; junction bases outside the gene matches: 10. The germline CDR1 and CDR2 sequences are SEHNR and FQNEAQ (reference sequence). For the CDR3, the DNA is TGTGCCAGCAGCTTAGAGGGACTAGCCTCCGGCTGGCAGTTCTTC. It translates to CASSLEGLASGWQFF.